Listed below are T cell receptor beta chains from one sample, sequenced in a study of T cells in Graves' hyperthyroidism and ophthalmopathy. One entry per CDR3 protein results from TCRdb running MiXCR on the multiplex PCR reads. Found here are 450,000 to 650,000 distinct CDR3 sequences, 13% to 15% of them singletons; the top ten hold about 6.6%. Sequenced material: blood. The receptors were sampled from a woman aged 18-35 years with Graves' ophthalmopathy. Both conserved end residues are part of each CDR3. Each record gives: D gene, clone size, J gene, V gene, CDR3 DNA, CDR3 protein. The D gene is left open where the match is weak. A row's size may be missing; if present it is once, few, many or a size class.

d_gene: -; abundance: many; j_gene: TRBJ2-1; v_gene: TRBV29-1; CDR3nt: TGCAGCCTTTTTCAGGGGCGTCAGCAGTTCTTC; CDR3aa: CSLFQGRQQFF
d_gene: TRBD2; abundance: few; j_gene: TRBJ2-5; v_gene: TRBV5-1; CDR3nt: TGCGCCAGCAGCTTGGCGGGTGGCGGGGGACTGCAAGAGACCCAGTACTTC; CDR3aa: CASSLAGGGGLQETQYF
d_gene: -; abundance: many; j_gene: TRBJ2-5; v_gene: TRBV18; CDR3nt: TGTGCCAGCGACAGAGCGATCGCTGGAGAGACCCAGTACTTC; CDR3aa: CASDRAIAGETQYF
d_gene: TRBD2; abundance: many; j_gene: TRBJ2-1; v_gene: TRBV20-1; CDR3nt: TGCAGTGTGGTTCGTACTAGCGGGTACAATGAGCAGTTCTTC; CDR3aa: CSVVRTSGYNEQFF
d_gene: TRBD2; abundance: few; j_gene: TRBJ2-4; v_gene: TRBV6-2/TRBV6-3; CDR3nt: TGTGCCAGCAGTTACCCCGGGACTAGCGGGTGGTGGGCCAAAAACATTCAGTACTTC; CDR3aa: CASSYPGTSGWWAKNIQYF
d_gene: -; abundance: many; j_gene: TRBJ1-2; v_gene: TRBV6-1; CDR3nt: TGTGCCAGCATTAAGGGAATCGACTATGGCTACACCTTC; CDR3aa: CASIKGIDYGYTF
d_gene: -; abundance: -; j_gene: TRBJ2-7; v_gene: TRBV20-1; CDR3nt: TGCAGTGCTAGATCCGTCGGGCACGCCTACGAGCAGTACTTC; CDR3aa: CSARSVGHAYEQYF
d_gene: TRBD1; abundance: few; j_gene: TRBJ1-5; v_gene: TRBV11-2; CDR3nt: TGTGCCAGCAGCCAGGGGGGGGGACCAAATCAGCCCCAGCATTTT; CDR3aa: CASSQGGGPNQPQHF
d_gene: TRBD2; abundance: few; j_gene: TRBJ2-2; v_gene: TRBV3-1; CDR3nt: TGTGCCAGCACCTCCAATTGGGCTAGCGGAAGTACGAACACCGGGGAGCTGTTTTTT; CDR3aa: CASTSNWASGSTNTGELFF
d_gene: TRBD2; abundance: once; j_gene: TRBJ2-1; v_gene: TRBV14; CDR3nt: TGTGCCAGCAGCCGGGCGAAAGGGACTAGCGGGCCCTTGAGGTACAATGAGCAGTTCTTC; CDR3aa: CASSRAKGTSGPLRYNEQFF
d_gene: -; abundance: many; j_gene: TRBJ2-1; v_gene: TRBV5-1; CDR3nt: TGCGCCAGCAGCTCCCGACTAGTCTCCTACAATGAGCAGTTCTTC; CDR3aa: CASSSRLVSYNEQFF
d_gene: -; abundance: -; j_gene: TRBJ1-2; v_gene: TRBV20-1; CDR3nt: TGCAGTGCTGACGCTGGCTACACCTTC; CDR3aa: CSADAGYTF
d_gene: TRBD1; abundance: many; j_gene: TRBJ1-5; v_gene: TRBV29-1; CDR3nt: TGCAGCTTCTCGACAGGGGGAGGGGATCAGCCCCAGCATTTT; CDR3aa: CSFSTGGGDQPQHF
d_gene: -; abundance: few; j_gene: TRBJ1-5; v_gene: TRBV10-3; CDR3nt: TGTGCCATCAGTGCAACGGGGGGGGGGGTGAGCAATCAGCCCCAGCATTTT; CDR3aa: CAISATGGGVSNQPQHF
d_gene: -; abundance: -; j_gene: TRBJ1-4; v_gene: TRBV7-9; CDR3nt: TGTGCCGGCAGCCGGACCCCTGGTCGTGGTAATGAAAAACTGTTTTTT; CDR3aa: CAGSRTPGRGNEKLFF
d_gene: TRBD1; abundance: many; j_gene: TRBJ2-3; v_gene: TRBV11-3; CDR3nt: TGTGCCAGCAGCCCCGCGACAGGGGGCGCGACAGATACGCAGTATTTT; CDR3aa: CASSPATGGATDTQYF
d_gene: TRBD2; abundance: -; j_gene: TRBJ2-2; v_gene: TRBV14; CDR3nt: TGTGCCAGCAGCCTCGGACTAGTAGTCACCGGGGAGCTGTTTTTT; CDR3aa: CASSLGLVVTGELFF
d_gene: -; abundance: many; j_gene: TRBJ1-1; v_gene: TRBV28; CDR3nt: TGTGCCAGCAGTTTAGTGAGGAGCGGTGGCACTGAAGCTTTCTTT; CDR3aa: CASSLVRSGGTEAFF
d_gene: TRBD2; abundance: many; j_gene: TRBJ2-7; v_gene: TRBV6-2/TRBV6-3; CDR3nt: TGTGCCAGCAGTTACGATCGTTCGGGACTAGCGGGGCCCTACGAGCAGTACTTC; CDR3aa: CASSYDRSGLAGPYEQYF
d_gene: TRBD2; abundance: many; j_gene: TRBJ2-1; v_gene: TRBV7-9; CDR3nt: TGTGCCAGCAGCGCGGGACTAGCGAGTGAGCAGTTCTTC; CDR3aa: CASSAGLASEQFF
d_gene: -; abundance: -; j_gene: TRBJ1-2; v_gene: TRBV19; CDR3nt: TGTGCCAGTAGAAGCGCTTCCTCTCAAGGGGGAAGCGGCTACACCTTC; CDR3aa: CASRSASSQGGSGYTF
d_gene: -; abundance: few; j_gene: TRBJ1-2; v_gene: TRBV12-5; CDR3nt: TGTGCTAGTGGTTCCCCCGGAAGCGGTGGCTACACCTTC; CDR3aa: CASGSPGSGGYTF
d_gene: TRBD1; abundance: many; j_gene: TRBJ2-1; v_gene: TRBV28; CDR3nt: TGTGCCAGCAGGACCGGGACAGGGTTAGACAATGAGCAGTTCTTC; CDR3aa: CASRTGTGLDNEQFF
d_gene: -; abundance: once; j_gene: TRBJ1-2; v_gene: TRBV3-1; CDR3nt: TGTGCCAGCAGCTTAACAGGGCAGGGCTACACCTTC; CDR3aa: CASSLTGQGYTF
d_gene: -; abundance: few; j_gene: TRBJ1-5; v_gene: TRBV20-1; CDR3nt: TGCAGTGCTAGAGGGATAGGGCATTCTGATCAGCCCCAGCATTTT; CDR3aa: CSARGIGHSDQPQHF
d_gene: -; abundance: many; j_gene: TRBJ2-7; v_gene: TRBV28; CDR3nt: TGTGCCAGCAGGCCCAACGGGATCTACGAGCAGTACTTC; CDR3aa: CASRPNGIYEQYF
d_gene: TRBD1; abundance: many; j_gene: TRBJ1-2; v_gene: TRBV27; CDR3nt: TGTGCCAGCAGCTCGGTAACCGGACAGGGGAGAAATGGCTACACCTTC; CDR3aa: CASSSVTGQGRNGYTF
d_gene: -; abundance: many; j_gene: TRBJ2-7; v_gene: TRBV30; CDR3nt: TGTGCCTGGAGTGTAGGAGGGGTCGAGCAGTACTTC; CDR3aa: CAWSVGGVEQYF
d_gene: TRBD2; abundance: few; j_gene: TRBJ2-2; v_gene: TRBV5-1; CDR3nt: TGCGCCAGCTATACTAGCGGGGCCAACACCGGGGAGCTGTTTTTT; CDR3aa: CASYTSGANTGELFF
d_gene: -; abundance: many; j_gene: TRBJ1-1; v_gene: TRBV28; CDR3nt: TGTGCCGGCTCTCAGCAGAACACTGAAGCTTTCTTT; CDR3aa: CAGSQQNTEAFF
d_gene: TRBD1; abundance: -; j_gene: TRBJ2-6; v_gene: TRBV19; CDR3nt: TGTGCCAGTAGTGGACAGGGGGCGCTTGTCTCTGGGGCCAACGTCCTGACTTTC; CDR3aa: CASSGQGALVSGANVLTF
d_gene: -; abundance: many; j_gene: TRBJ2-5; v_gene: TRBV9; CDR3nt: TGTGCCAGCAGCGTATCCTGGGGTCAGGAGACCCAGTACTTC; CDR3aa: CASSVSWGQETQYF